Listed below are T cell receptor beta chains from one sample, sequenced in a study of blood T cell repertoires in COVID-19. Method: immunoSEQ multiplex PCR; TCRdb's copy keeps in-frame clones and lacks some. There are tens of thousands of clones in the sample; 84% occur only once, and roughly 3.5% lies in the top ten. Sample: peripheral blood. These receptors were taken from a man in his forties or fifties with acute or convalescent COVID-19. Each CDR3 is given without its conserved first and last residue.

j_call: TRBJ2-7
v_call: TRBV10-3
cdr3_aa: AISDPATYEQY

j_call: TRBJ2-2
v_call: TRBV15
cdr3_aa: ATSRERTSGSRELF

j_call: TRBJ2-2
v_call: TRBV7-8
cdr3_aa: ASSMNSGSRTGELF

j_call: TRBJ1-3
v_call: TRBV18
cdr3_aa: ASSSGGGGSAGNTIY

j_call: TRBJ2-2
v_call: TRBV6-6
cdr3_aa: ASSYSLAGGTGELF

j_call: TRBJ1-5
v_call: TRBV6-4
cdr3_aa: ASSDSGRANDSNQPQH

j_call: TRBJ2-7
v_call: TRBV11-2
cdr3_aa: ASSSTTSGAYEQY

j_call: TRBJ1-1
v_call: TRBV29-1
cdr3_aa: SVVRNTEAF

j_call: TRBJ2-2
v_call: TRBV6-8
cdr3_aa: ASSYLTGARTGELF

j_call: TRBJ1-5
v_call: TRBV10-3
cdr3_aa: ASGTGNQPQH

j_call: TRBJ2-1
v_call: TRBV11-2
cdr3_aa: ASSLTSGRSDEQF

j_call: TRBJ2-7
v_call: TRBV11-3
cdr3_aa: ASSSASGTSYEQY

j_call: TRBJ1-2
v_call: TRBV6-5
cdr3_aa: ASTPFQGYNYGYT

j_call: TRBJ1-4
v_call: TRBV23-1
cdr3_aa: ASSLPGEQNEKLF

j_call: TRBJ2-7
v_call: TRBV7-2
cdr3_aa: ASSLVFRGNEQY

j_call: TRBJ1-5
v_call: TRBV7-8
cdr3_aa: GSGGGGFDQPQH

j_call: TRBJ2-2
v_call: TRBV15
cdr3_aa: ATSPGGRDTGELF

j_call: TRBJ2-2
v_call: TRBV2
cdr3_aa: ASKNDRGIGELF

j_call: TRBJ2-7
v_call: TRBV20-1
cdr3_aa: SASLGGVAYEQY

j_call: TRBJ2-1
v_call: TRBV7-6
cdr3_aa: ASSSRTSGARNEQF

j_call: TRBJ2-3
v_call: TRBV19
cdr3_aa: ASSIVAGVITDTQY

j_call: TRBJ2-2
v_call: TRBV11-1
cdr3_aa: ASRPPGVAVTGELF

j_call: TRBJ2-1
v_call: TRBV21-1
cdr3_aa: ASSKIYGRDEQF

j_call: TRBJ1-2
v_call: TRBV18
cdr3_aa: ASSPTPGEGDGYT

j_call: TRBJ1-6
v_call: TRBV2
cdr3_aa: ASSYNGQVIYNSPLH

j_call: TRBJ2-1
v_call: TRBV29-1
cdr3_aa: SVRGASSYNEQF

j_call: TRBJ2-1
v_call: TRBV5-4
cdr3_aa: ASSLGGLAGYNEQF

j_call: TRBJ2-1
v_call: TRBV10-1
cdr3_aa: ASGTSGSYNEQF

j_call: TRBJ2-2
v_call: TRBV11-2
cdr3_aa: ASSLQGFTGELF

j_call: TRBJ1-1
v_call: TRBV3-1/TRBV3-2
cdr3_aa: ASSQGGGNTEAF

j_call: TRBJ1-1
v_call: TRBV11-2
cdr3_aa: ASSPQRNTEAF

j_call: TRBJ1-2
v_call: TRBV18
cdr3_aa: ASSPPQGRGYT

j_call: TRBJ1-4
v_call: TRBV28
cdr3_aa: ASVRQGKGNEKLF

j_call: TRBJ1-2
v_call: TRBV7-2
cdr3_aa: ASSSEDRVQGYGYT

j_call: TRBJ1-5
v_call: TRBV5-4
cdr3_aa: ASSIRDRGFRQPQH

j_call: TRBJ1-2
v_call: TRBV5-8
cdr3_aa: ASSLTDSKGVGGYT

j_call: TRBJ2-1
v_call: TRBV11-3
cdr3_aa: ASSLVAAGVDEQF

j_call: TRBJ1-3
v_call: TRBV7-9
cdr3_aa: ASSPDSISGNTIY

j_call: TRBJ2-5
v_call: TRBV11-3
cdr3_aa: ASSLGAGGFQETQY

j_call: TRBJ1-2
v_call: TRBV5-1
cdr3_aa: ASSLALQGGYGYT

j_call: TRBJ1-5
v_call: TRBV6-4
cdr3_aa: ASSVTVAQTTKSNQPQH

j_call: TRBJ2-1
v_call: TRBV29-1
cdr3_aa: SVALGGAYEQF

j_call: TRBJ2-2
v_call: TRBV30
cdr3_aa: AWSVLGLGRPGELF

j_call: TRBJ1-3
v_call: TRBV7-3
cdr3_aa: ASSLGGGNTIY

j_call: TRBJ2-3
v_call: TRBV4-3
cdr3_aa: ASSQEGRATDTQY

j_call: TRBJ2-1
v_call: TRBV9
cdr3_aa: ASSLEGQYGEQF

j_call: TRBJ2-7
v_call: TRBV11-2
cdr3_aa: ASRVVSGRGPIISYEQY

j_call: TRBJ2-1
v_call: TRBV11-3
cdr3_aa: ASSLEGLAGYNEQF

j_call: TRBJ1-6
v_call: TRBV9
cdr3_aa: ASSASPSESYNSPLH

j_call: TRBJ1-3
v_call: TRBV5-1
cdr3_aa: ASSLSPLGVTDSGNTIY